This T cell receptor beta chain originates from a study of T cells in women clearing cervical HPV infection. Data came from immunoSEQ multiplex PCR; TCRdb stores just in-frame clones and leaves some out. This listing includes tens of thousands of clones. All participants had a single incident cervical HPV16 infection, and prevalent HPV16 infections were excluded. On this clone: The CDR3 goes on 3 residues after the read ends, and that part is filled in from the germline J gene.

This CDR3 comprises 14 residues. The germline V gene encodes CDR1 SGHRS and CDR2 YFSETQ. The sequence was collected from a woman between 18 and 75 years old with a cervical HPV16 infection that either progressed to CIN3+ or cleared (not recorded which). Specimen: blood buffy coat. V is TRBV5-1 and J is TRBJ2-2; 7 nucleotides line up with TRBD1. The covered CDR3 bases are TGCGCCAGCAGCTTGGACAGGGGAAATTCACCG. This codes for CASSLDRGNSP. The complete CDR3 sequence is CASSLDRGNSPLFF.